Following are 19 T cell receptor beta chains from one sample sequenced in a study of blood T cell repertoires in COVID-19 (dated by TCRdb to 2020 to 2022). The library was made by the immunoSEQ multiplex PCR assay. Not all clones reach the TCRdb copy of this immuneACCESS table, which keeps in-frame sequences only. Checked studies attribute under half of the gap to unresolved V genes and leave the rest unexplained. The sample data list around 320,000 clones, and about nine tenths of these were observed just once. 6.9% of the sample lies in the top ten. The specimen was peripheral blood. The receptors shown here come from a woman aged 30 to 39 who had recovered from COVID-19.

The rearrangement uses TRBV21-1 and TRBJ1-5. TRBV21-1 corresponds to a pseudogene. This CDR3 is 17 amino acids long. The DNA of the CDR3 is TGTGCCAGCAGCAAAGGGGGGGGGCAGATTAGCAATCAGCCCCAGCATTTT. It encodes CASSKGGGQISNQPQHF.

The J gene is TRBJ2-4, the V gene TRBV15, with D unresolved. Germline-derived CDR1 and CDR2 are LNHNV and YYDKDF (reference sequence). V lost 0 bases and J 6 bases, leaving 3 bases between the germline ends. The CDR3 runs 12 residues. The DNA of the CDR3 is TGTGCCACCAGCAGAGATATAAACATTCAGTACTTC. Translated: CATSRDINIQYF.

This chain's CDR3 is CASSPGGWQETQYF. CDR3 bases: TGTGCCAGCAGCCCGGGGGGTTGGCAAGAGACCCAGTACTTC. The gene calls are TRBV7-2 and TRBJ2-5, with 7 bases fitting TRBD2. This CDR3 has 14 amino acids. Germline CDR1 is SGHTA and CDR2 is FQGNSA. Germline trimming cut 5 bases from V and 2 bases from J; bases unmatched to any gene: 5. Full variable domain (remainder filled in from reference TRBV7-2 and TRBJ2-5): GAGVSQSPSNKVTEKGKDVELRCDPISGHTALYWYRQSLGQGLEFLIYFQGNSAPDKSGLPSDRFSAERTGGSVSTLTIQRTQQEDSAVYLCASSPGGWQETQYFGPGTRLLVL.

This chain links TRBV18 with TRBJ1-2; D is uncertain. Germline V lookup: CDR1 KGHSH, CDR2 LQKENI. V lost 1 base to trimming and J lost 4 bases, with 13 bases between them. This CDR3 is 15 amino acids long. The DNA of the CDR3 is TGTGCCAGCTCACCACGGAGGGAAGTTGGCTATGGCTACACCTTC. Its translation is CASSPRREVGYGYTF.

This clone was recorded once. This sequence joins TRBV6-5 and TRBJ2-7; D is perhaps TRBD1 (6 bases). V was pared by 6 bases and J by 6 bases, with 12 bases between. The germline V gene has CDR1 MNHEY and CDR2 SVGAGI. The CDR3 runs 12 residues. The CDR3 bases are TGTGCCAGCAGAGACAACAGGGTCGAGCAGTACTTC. It specifies CASRDNRVEQYF.

This sequence joins TRBV27 and TRBJ1-2; no firm D call. Germline assignment: CDR1 MNHEY and CDR2 SMNVEV (reference sequence). The germline V and J ends were trimmed by 2 bases and 4 bases, with 14 bases remaining between them. The length of the CDR3 is 15 residues. The CDR3: CASSLIPGGSYGYTF. The CDR3, as DNA: TGTGCCAGCAGTTTAATCCCGGGAGGCAGCTATGGCTACACCTTC.

This clone has only one observation. The gene calls are TRBV7-2 and TRBJ2-7; TRBD1 matches 8 bases. V shed 0 bases and J 2 bases; nucleotides not matched to a gene: 0. Germline CDR1 is SGHTA and CDR2 is FQGNSA. This CDR3 has 14 residues. The CDR3 loop reads CASSLADRAYEQYF. CDR3 DNA sequence: TGTGCCAGCAGCTTAGCGGACAGGGCCTACGAGCAGTACTTC.

The chain combines TRBV25-1 with TRBJ1-3; TRBD1 is a possible D gene (5 bases). Germline assignment: CDR1 MGHDK and CDR2 SYGVNS. CDR3 size: 14 residues. V was shortened by 3 bases and J by 2 bases, with 8 bases between the two germline ends. The CDR3 sequence is CASSDPGTGNTIYF. CDR3 bases: TGTGCCAGCAGTGACCCAGGGACTGGAAACACCATATATTTT.

CDR3 amino acids: CASSLGQLIEQYF. The DNA for the CDR3 is TGTGCCAGCAGCCTGGGACAGCTCATCGAGCAGTACTTC. The rearrangement joins TRBV28 to TRBJ2-7, with 7 positions matching TRBD1. Germline CDR1 MDHEN, CDR2 SYDVKM. This CDR3 has 13 residues. V gave up 6 bases and J gave up 6 bases; unmatched junction bases: 8.

The chain employs TRBV6-2 or TRBV6-3 and TRBJ2-1; possibly TRBD2 for D (6 bases). The CDR3 sequence is 14 residues long. V was pared by 4 bases and J by 3 bases, with 10 bases between. Looked up from germline, CDR1 is MNHEY and CDR2 is SVGEGT. The CDR3 nucleotides are TGTGCCAGCAGTTGGGGGACTGTCTACAATGAGCAGTTCTTC. Protein product: CASSWGTVYNEQFF.

V gene TRBV3-1 (or the pseudogene TRBV3-2) combines with J gene TRBJ2-1, with TRBD2 matching 9 bases. CDR1 is LGHDT, CDR2 YNNKEL, per germline (reference sequence). Trimming removed 6 bases from V and 4 bases from J; junction bases left unmatched: 7. The CDR3 has 15 amino acids. The CDR3 spells CASRQRLAAYNEQFF. The CDR3 DNA reads as TGTGCCAGCAGGCAAAGACTAGCGGCGTACAATGAGCAGTTCTTC.

This clone was seen more than once but under ten times. The rearrangement uses TRBV6-5 and TRBJ2-2, with a tentative D call TRBD2 (6 bases). This CDR3 contains 12 residues. V lost 8 bases and J 5 bases, leaving 9 bases between the germline ends. CDR1 and CDR2 (germline): MNHEY, SVGAGI. CDR3 sequence reads: CASSGTTGELFF. In DNA form, the CDR3 reads TGTGCCAGCTCGGGGACTACCGGGGAGCTGTTTTTT.

The chain has TRBV30 and TRBJ1-2; 11 nucleotides align to TRBD1. Germline V gene sequence: CDR1 GTSNPN, CDR2 SVGIG (reference sequence). This CDR3 contains 17 residues. After removal of 1 base from V and 6 bases from J, the junction contained 13 bases not matched to a gene. CDR3 amino acids: CAWSGGQGASRGNGYTF. The CDR3 nucleotides read TGTGCCTGGAGTGGCGGACAGGGGGCCAGTCGAGGGAATGGCTACACCTTC. Combining the CDR3 with reference TRBV30 and TRBJ1-2 gives the whole variable domain SQTIHQWPATLVQPVGSPLSLECTVEGTSNPNLYWYRQAAGRGLQLLFYSVGIGQISSEVPQNLSASRPQDRQFILSSKKLLLSDSGFYLCAWSGGQGASRGNGYTFGSGTRLTVV.

The chain employs TRBV2 and TRBJ1-2, with TRBD1 matching over 7 bases. The CDR3 consists of 13 residues. Looked up from germline, CDR1 is SNHLY and CDR2 is FYNNEI. With V trimmed by 6 bases and J by 4 bases, 5 bases remained unmatched. The CDR3 DNA reads TGTGCCAGCAGGCCAGGGGGGAGCTATGGCTACACCTTC. Its translation: CASRPGGSYGYTF.

The chain joins TRBV2 to TRBJ1-6; D not certain. Trimming removed 6 bases from V and 0 bases from J, with 9 bases in between. This CDR3 region has 15 residues. Germline V gene sequence: CDR1 SNHLY, CDR2 FYNNEI. The CDR3 sequence: CASSLDSSYNSPLHF. For the CDR3, the DNA is TGTGCCAGCAGCCTAGATAGCTCCTATAATTCACCCCTCCACTTT.

The V call is TRBV4-1, the J call TRBJ2-1, with TRBD2 matching 16 bases. Germline values: CDR1 MGHRA, CDR2 YSYEKL. The V and J ends lost 4 bases and 8 bases, in that order; junction bases with no gene match: 14. CDR3 size: 19 residues. In DNA, the CDR3 is TGCGCCAGCAGCCTTGTGAGGGGACTAGCGGGGGGGCGTGGGCATGAGCAGTTCTTC. This encodes CASSLVRGLAGGRGHEQFF.

The table lists this clone with a few counts. CDR3 DNA: TGTGCCAGCATCGGGACAGGGGATGGCTACACCTTC. This codes for CASIGTGDGYTF. The V and J genes are TRBV28 and TRBJ1-2, with TRBD1 identical over 10 bases. The CDR3 consists of 12 residues. Trimming cost V 7 bases and J 6 bases; bases outside gene matches: 2. Germline-derived CDR1 and CDR2 are MDHEN and SYDVKM.

This clone has only one observation. The genes are TRBV2 and TRBJ2-7; a possible D gene is TRBD1 (6 bases). The ends were cut back, 10 bases at V and 3 bases at J, with 13 bases in the middle. Germline V gene data show CDR1 as SNHLY and CDR2 as FYNNEI. This CDR3 is 12 amino acids long. CDR3 in amino acids: CATRTVGYEQYF. Written as DNA, the CDR3 is TGTGCCACTAGGACAGTGGGCTACGAGCAGTACTTC.

The rearrangement links TRBV30 to TRBJ2-7, with a tentative D call TRBD2 (6 bases). Trimming cost V 5 bases and J 3 bases, with 20 bases left between them. Germline V CDR1 and CDR2: GTSNPN, SVGIG (reference sequence). CDR3 length equals 15 residues. The CDR3 region is CAWQRDSSNFYEQYF. CDR3 nucleotide sequence: TGTGCCTGGCAGAGGGACTCCTCAAATTTCTACGAGCAGTACTTC.